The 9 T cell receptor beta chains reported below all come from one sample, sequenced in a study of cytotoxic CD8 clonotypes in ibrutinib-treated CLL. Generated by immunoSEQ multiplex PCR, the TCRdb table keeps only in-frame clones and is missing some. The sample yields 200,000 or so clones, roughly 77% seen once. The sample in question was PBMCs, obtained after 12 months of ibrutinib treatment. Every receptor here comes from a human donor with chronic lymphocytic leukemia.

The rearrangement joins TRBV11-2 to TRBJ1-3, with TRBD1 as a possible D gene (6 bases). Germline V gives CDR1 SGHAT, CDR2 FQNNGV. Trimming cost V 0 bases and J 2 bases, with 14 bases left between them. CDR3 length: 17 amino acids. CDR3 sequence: CASSLDRVSGAGNTIYF. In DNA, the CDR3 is TGTGCCAGCAGCTTAGATAGGGTGTCAGGGGCTGGAAACACCATATATTTT. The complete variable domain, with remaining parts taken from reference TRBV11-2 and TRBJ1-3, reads EAGVAQSPRYKIIEKRQSVAFWCNPISGHATLYWYQQILGQGPKLLIQFQNNGVVDDSQLPKDRFSAERLKGVDSTLKIQPAKLEDSAVYLCASSLDRVSGAGNTIYFGEGSWLTVV.

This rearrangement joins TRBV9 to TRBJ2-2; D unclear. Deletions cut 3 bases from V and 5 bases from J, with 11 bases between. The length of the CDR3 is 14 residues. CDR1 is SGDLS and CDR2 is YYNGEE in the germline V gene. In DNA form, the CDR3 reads TGTGCCAGCAGCGCGGAACATGGGACCGGGGAGCTGTTTTTT. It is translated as CASSAEHGTGELFF.

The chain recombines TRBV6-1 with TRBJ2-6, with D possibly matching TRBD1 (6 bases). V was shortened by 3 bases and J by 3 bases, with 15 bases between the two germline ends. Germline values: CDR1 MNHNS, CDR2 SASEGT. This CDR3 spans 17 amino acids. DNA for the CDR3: TGTGCCAGCAGTGAGCCGGGACACCAGGGTGGGGCCAACGTCCTGACTTTC. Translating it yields CASSEPGHQGGANVLTF.

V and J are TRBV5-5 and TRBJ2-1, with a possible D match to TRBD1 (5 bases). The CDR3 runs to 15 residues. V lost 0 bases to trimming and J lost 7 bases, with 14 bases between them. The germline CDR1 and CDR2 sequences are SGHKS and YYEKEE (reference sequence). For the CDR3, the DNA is TGTGCCAGCAGCTTGGTAGGGGATGGCCCAAATGAGCAGTTCTTC. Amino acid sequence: CASSLVGDGPNEQFF.

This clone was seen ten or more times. The CDR3 sequence is CASSWANEQYF. DNA for the CDR3: TGTGCCAGCAGTTGGGCTAACGAGCAGTACTTC. The V and J genes are TRBV27 and TRBJ2-7, with D uncertain. Germline CDR1 reads MNHEY; CDR2 reads SMNVEV (reference sequence). The CDR3 contains 11 residues. V lost 4 bases, J lost 5 bases, and 6 bases lay in between.

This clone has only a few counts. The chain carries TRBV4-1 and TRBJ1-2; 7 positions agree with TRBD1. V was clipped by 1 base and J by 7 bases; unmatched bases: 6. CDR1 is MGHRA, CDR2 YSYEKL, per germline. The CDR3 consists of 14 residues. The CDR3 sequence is CASSQGGGVGGYTF. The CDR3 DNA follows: TGCGCCAGCAGCCAAGGAGGGGGCGTAGGTGGCTACACCTTC.

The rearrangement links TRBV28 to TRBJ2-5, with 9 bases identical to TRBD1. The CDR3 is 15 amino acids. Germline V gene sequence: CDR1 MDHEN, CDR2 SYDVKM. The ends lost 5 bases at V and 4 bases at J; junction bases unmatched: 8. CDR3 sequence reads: CASSPQTGGIETQYF. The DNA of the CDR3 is TGTGCCAGCAGTCCCCAGACAGGGGGGATAGAGACCCAGTACTTC.

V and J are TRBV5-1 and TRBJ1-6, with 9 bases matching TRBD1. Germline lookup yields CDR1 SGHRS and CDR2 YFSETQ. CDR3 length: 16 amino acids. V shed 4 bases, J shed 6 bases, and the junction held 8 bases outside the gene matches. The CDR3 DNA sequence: TGCGCCAGCAGCACCCGACAGGGGGGCGGTAATTCACCCCTCCACTTT. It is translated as CASSTRQGGGNSPLHF.

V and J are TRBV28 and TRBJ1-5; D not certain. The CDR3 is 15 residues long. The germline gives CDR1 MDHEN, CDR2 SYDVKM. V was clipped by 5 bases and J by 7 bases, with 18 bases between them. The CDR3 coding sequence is TGTGCCAGCAGTCCCCTGATGCTCCCGGGGCAGCCCCAGCATTTT. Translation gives CASSPLMLPGQPQHF.